This TCR beta chain was identified during a study of breast tumors, draining lymph nodes, adjacent tissues. Study-wide findings and caveats: Tumors had less TCR diversity than lymph nodes, more than nontumor tissue.

TCRdb used MiXCR to reprocess the multiplex PCR reads, holding one entry per CDR3 protein. The sample includes more than 50,000 distinct CDR3 sequences, 57% of them seen just once. The V and J ends lost 3 bases and 0 bases respectively, with 13 bases between them. The CDR3 is 16 residues long. At least ten counts were recorded for this clonotype. Its matching antigen is unknown. This TCR derives from a female donor with breast cancer. Some clones in this sample may be carry-over from other donors' samples. V usage is TRBV12-3 or TRBV12-4 and J usage is TRBJ2-3; D might be TRBD1 or TRBD2, each matching 5 bases. Sequencing was performed on breast tumor tissue. The CDR3 coding sequence is TGTGCCAGCAGTTTCTCAACAGGACTTAGCACAGATACGCAGTATTTT. This gives the protein CASSFSTGLSTDTQYF.